The 29 T cell receptor beta chains below were found in one sample sequenced in a study of OX40 agonist ivuxolimab in advanced cancers. Clones were sequenced by immunoSEQ multiplex PCR, and TCRdb holds only the in-frame ones, with some missing. The sample contains tens of thousands of clones, roughly nine tenths of which appear only once. The sample consisted of CD4+ or CD8+ T cells sorted from blood, taken in a trial of the OX40 agonist ivuxolimab. These receptor sequences come from an adult with an advanced solid tumor such as melanoma, head and neck, liver or kidney cancer.

This chain uses TRBV11-2 with TRBJ2-7, with 8 bases fitting TRBD2. Looked up from germline, CDR1 is SGHAT and CDR2 is FQNNGV. J lost 4 bases, V lost 5 bases, and 1 base had no gene match. The CDR3 runs to 12 residues. Written as DNA, the CDR3 is TGTGCCAGCAGCCCGGGGGGGTACGAGCAGTACTTC. Protein sequence: CASSPGGYEQYF.

This clone was recorded once. The gene calls are TRBV6-1 and TRBJ1-1, with D tentatively TRBD1 (6 bases). V shed 10 bases and J shed 4 bases, with 16 bases lying between them. The CDR3 has 13 residues. Germline values: CDR1 MNHNS, CDR2 SASEGT. The CDR3 DNA sequence: TGTGCCACCCAACAGGGAGCCGGCACTGAAGCTTTCTTT. It specifies CATQQGAGTEAFF.

V gene TRBV5-1 combines with J gene TRBJ1-4, with unresolved D. CDR1 is SGHRS, CDR2 YFSETQ, per germline. V lost 3 bases, J lost 5 bases, and 14 bases lay in between. This CDR3 is built from 15 residues. DNA of the CDR3: TGCGCCAGCAGCTATTCTGGGAGTCCGAATGAAAAACTGTTTTTT. This codes for CASSYSGSPNEKLFF.

V is TRBV19 and J is TRBJ1-4; D uncertain. The V gene's germline CDR1 is LNHDA and CDR2 SQIVND (reference sequence). The CDR3 contains 11 residues. CDR3 sequence reads: CAVRLNEKLFF. The DNA for the CDR3 is TGTGCAGTGCGGCTTAATGAAAAACTGTTTTTT.

In its sample, this clone was seen once. The chain employs TRBV7-8 and TRBJ1-1; D is unresolved. This CDR3 is 13 amino acids long. V dropped 1 base and J dropped 5 bases, with 8 bases sitting between them. Germline loops: CDR1 SGHVS, CDR2 FQNEAQ. CDR3 residues: CASSLDRQTEAFF. The CDR3 nucleotides read TGTGCCAGCAGCTTAGACCGCCAGACTGAAGCTTTCTTT.

The V call is TRBV5-4, the J call TRBJ1-1; D ambiguous. CDR3 length equals 14 residues. The germline CDR1 and CDR2 sequences are SGHNT and YYREEE (reference sequence). The ends were cut back, 0 bases at V and 2 bases at J, with 8 bases in the middle. In DNA, the CDR3 is TGTGCCAGCAGCTTGGGGAGTATTAACACTGAAGCTTTCTTT. Translated, it gives CASSLGSINTEAFF. Combining the CDR3 with reference TRBV5-4 and TRBJ1-1 gives the whole variable domain ETGVTQSPTHLIKTRGQQVTLRCSSQSGHNTVSWYQQALGQGPQFIFQYYREEENGRGNFPPRFSGLQFPNYSSELNVNALELDDSALYLCASSLGSINTEAFFGQGTRLTVV.

This chain links TRBV5-1 with TRBJ2-1; D is undetermined. This CDR3 is 14 amino acids long. The V end lost 4 bases, the J end lost 6 bases, and 14 bases lay between the germline ends. CDR1 and CDR2 (germline): SGHRS, YFSETQ. The CDR3 region has the DNA TGCGCCAGCAGCATGTTCCGCCAGCTCAATGAGCAGTTCTTC. Its protein is CASSMFRQLNEQFF.

In its sample, this clone was seen a few times. The rearrangement joins TRBV9 to TRBJ1-2, with 7 bases lining up with TRBD1. The CDR3 has 14 residues. Germline loops: CDR1 SGDLS, CDR2 YYNGEE. The junction had 7 bases not matched to a gene; V was cut back by 0 bases and J by 8 bases. In nucleotides, the CDR3 is TGTGCCAGCAGCGTAGCCGGACAGGCCTACGGCTACACCTTC. This sequence encodes CASSVAGQAYGYTF.

The CDR3 sequence: CASSMDREEKLFF. CDR3 nucleotides: TGTGCCAGTAGTATGGACAGGGAGGAAAAACTGTTTTTT. This sequence joins TRBV19 and TRBJ1-4; 8 bases are shared with TRBD1. The germline V gene has CDR1 LNHDA and CDR2 SQIVND (reference sequence). The J segment lost 8 bases and the V segment lost 3 bases, leaving 2 bases of the junction unmatched. This CDR3 spans 13 amino acids.

The chain recombines TRBV10-3 with TRBJ2-5; D perhaps matches TRBD1 (5 bases). This CDR3 region has 13 residues. The germline V gene encodes CDR1 ENHRY and CDR2 SYGVKD. V lost 2 bases to trimming and J lost 3 bases, with 7 bases between them. This chain's CDR3 is CAISEPGKETQYF. CDR3 DNA: TGTGCCATCAGTGAGCCAGGGAAAGAGACCCAGTACTTC.

The chain links TRBV29-1 to TRBJ2-7, with D possibly TRBD1 on 5 matching bases. Germline lookup yields CDR1 SQVTM and CDR2 ANQGSEA. V was cut by 4 bases and J by 4 bases, with 14 bases left in between. This CDR3 has 13 amino acids. In DNA, the CDR3 is TGCAGCGTTGCCAGGCAGGGTATGTACGAGCAGTACTTC. This codes for CSVARQGMYEQYF.

The sample holds a few counts of this clone. The gene calls are TRBV14 and TRBJ1-5; D is undetermined. The CDR3 extends over 13 amino acids. Germline V CDR1 and CDR2: SGHDN, FVKESK. V was pared by 2 bases and J by 4 bases, with 6 bases between. The CDR3 DNA reads TGTGCCAGCAGCCAATCCCCTAATCAGCCCCAGCATTTT. This gives the protein CASSQSPNQPQHF.

The rearrangement joins TRBV6-6 to TRBJ1-5; D gene uncertain. CDR1 and CDR2 from the germline V gene are MNHNY and SVGAGI (reference sequence). The CDR3 loop spans 13 amino acids. Trimming pared 6 bases from V and 3 bases from J, leaving 9 bases between. The CDR3 spells CASRGLDNQPQHF. The CDR3 DNA is TGTGCCAGCAGAGGGCTCGACAATCAGCCCCAGCATTTT.

This chain connects TRBV11-2 to TRBJ2-7; 8 nucleotides match TRBD1. This CDR3 contains 14 residues. J was trimmed by 2 bases and V by 4 bases; bases with no gene match: 4. Germline V CDR1 and CDR2: SGHAT, FQNNGV. Here the CDR3 DNA reads TGTGCCAGCAGCTCCGACAGGGGACCCTACGAGCAGTACTTC. It encodes CASSSDRGPYEQYF.

The chain carries TRBV18 and TRBJ1-6; 8 nucleotides align to TRBD1. This CDR3 spans 17 amino acids. Looked up from germline, CDR1 is KGHSH and CDR2 is LQKENI. V gave up 3 bases and J gave up 6 bases; unmatched junction bases: 10. The CDR3 spells CASSPTPRGPSNSPLHF. As DNA, the CDR3 is TGTGCCAGCTCACCTACACCCAGGGGGCCAAGTAATTCACCCCTCCACTTT. The full variable domain, its missing parts supplied by reference TRBV18 and TRBJ1-6, is NAGVMQNPRHLVRRRGQEARLRCSPMKGHSHVYWYRQLPEEGLKFMVYLQKENIIDESGMPKERFSAEFPKEGPSILRIQQVVRGDSAAYFCASSPTPRGPSNSPLHFGNGTRLTVT.

CDR3 sequence: CASSLSGTVGNEQFF. The CDR3 DNA reads TGTGCCAGCAGTTTAAGCGGCACAGTGGGAAATGAGCAGTTCTTC. This rearrangement joins TRBV28 to TRBJ2-1, with D possibly matching TRBD2 (5 bases). This CDR3 region has 15 residues. Trimming shortened V by 2 bases and J by 7 bases, and 15 bases separated the two germline ends. CDR1 and CDR2 from the germline V gene are MDHEN and SYDVKM.

The chain uses TRBV7-2 and TRBJ1-2; D is possibly TRBD1 (6 bases). This CDR3 comprises 15 residues. From germline, CDR1 is SGHTA and CDR2 FQGNSA. V lost 5 bases to trimming and J lost 6 bases, with 19 bases between them. CDR3 sequence reads: CASSPPGTTTNGYTF. In nucleotides, the CDR3 is TGTGCCAGCAGCCCCCCCGGGACAACGACTAATGGCTACACCTTC.

The chain is built from TRBV9 and TRBJ2-3; D call uncertain. The CDR3 totals 12 residues. V lost 4 bases to trimming and J lost 10 bases, with 13 bases between them. CDR1 is SGDLS and CDR2 is YYNGEE in the germline V gene. The DNA for the CDR3 is TGTGCCAGCAGCCCCGTCGAAGAGGCGCAGTATTTT. Its translation: CASSPVEEAQYF.

The genes are TRBV18 and TRBJ1-3, with 8 positions matching TRBD1. Germline CDR1 is KGHSH and CDR2 is LQKENI. Losses at the gene ends were 3 bases for V and 4 bases for J; bases not matched to a gene: 5. The CDR3 extends over 15 amino acids. Written as DNA, the CDR3 is TGTGCCAGCTCACCCCCTGGACAGGGCGGAAACACCATATATTTT. Protein: CASSPPGQGGNTIYF. The variable domain in full, completed from reference TRBV18 and TRBJ1-3, reads NAGVMQNPRHLVRRRGQEARLRCSPMKGHSHVYWYRQLPEEGLKFMVYLQKENIIDESGMPKERFSAEFPKEGPSILRIQQVVRGDSAAYFCASSPPGQGGNTIYFGEGSWLTVV.

V usage is TRBV6-1 and J usage is TRBJ1-6; tentative D call: TRBD1 (5 bases). V was cut by 8 bases and J by 10 bases, with 9 bases left in between. This CDR3 has 11 residues. From germline, CDR1 is MNHNS and CDR2 SASEGT. The CDR3, as DNA: TGTGCCAGCGGTAGGGACTCACCCCTCCACTTT. It is translated as CASGRDSPLHF.

The V call is TRBV28, the J call TRBJ1-2; 7 nucleotides line up with TRBD1. The CDR3 is 13 amino acids. Germline CDR1 and CDR2: MDHEN and SYDVKM. The V and J ends lost 6 bases and 2 bases, in that order; junction bases with no gene match: 3. Here the CDR3 DNA reads TGTGCCAGCAGCCGGGGACAGAACTATGGCTACACCTTC. Its translation: CASSRGQNYGYTF.

The genes are TRBV28 and TRBJ2-1; D not resolved. CDR3 length equals 14 residues. The V gene's germline CDR1 is MDHEN and CDR2 SYDVKM. Trimming took 6 bases from V and 10 from J, leaving 19 bases between them. In nucleotides, the CDR3 is TGTGCCAGCAGACTACTCCCCGCGTCAGGCGAGCAGTTCTTC. It is translated as CASRLLPASGEQFF.

This chain links TRBV7-6 with TRBJ1-1; a weak D match, TRBD1 (6 bases). CDR1 is SGHVS and CDR2 is FNYEAQ in the germline V gene. Trimming left V 2 bases short and J 5 bases short, with 15 bases between. There are 15 residues in the CDR3. The CDR3 protein is CASSLLQGGGTEAFF. The CDR3 DNA follows: TGTGCCAGCAGCTTACTACAGGGAGGAGGGACTGAAGCTTTCTTT.

The V gene is TRBV6-5, the J gene TRBJ1-1; TRBD1 agrees at 9 bases. With V trimmed by 1 base and J by 5 bases, 8 bases remained unmatched. Germline V gene sequence: CDR1 MNHEY, CDR2 SVGAGI. The CDR3 covers 16 residues. The CDR3 DNA reads TGTGCCAGCAGTTACTTACAGGGGGCAAAGAGAACTGAAGCTTTCTTT. Its translation is CASSYLQGAKRTEAFF.

The rearrangement joins TRBV5-1 to TRBJ2-7; 7 bases are shared with TRBD2. V lost 0 bases to trimming and J lost 3 bases; unmatched junction nucleotides: 6. This CDR3 region has 15 residues. Per the germline V gene, CDR1 is SGHRS and CDR2 is YFSETQ. The CDR3 DNA sequence: TGCGCCAGCAGCTTGGGGGCTAGCGGCCTCTACGAGCAGTACTTC. Translating it yields CASSLGASGLYEQYF.

V and J are TRBV6-4 and TRBJ2-1; tentatively, D is TRBD2 (7 bases). In germline, CDR1 is MRHNA, CDR2 SNTAGT. The CDR3 consists of 17 residues. V lost 3 bases, J lost 5 bases, and 20 bases lay in between. The chain's CDR3 is CASSEAPTGGPHNEQFF. In DNA, the CDR3 is TGTGCCAGCAGTGAGGCCCCAACGGGGGGCCCCCACAATGAGCAGTTCTTC.

The V call is TRBV18, the J call TRBJ2-5; TRBD1 matches at 8 bases. The DNA end is more similar to TRBJ2-7, so the J call may be wrong. The CDR3 length is 15 residues. Germline V gives CDR1 KGHSH, CDR2 LQKENI. The CDR3 coding sequence is TGTGCCAGCTCACCACCGGCAGGGGGCGGGAACGAGCAGTACTTC. It is translated as CASSPPAGGGNEQYF.

This chain joins TRBV30 and TRBJ1-3; D uncertain. The length of the CDR3 is 14 residues. Trimming cost V 1 base and J 8 bases, with 15 bases left between them. The V gene's germline CDR1 is GTSNPN and CDR2 SVGIG (reference sequence). In DNA, the CDR3 is TGTGCCTGGAGTGGAGGGTCCCGTGCGGACACCATATATTTT. It translates to CAWSGGSRADTIYF.

This clone was observed a handful of times. The rearrangement uses TRBV9 and TRBJ1-6; D uncertain. This CDR3 comprises 15 residues. Trimming shortened V by 0 bases and J by 0 bases, and 4 bases separated the two germline ends. Germline-derived CDR1 and CDR2 are SGDLS and YYNGEE. For the CDR3, the DNA is TGTGCCAGCAGCGTAGGGGGCTCCTATAATTCACCCCTCCACTTT. It is translated as CASSVGGSYNSPLHF.